The 22 T cell receptor beta chains below all came from one sample that was sequenced in a study of OX40 agonist ivuxolimab in advanced cancers. TCRdb's table, derived via immunoSEQ multiplex PCR, lists solely in-frame clones and lacks some. The sample yields tens of thousands of clones, about 91% seen once. The sample was CD4+ or CD8+ T cells sorted from blood, taken in a trial of the OX40 agonist ivuxolimab. The receptors here all came from an adult with an advanced solid tumor such as melanoma, head and neck, liver or kidney cancer.

This clone is termed medium-sized. The chain employs TRBV6-1 and TRBJ2-7, with TRBD2 identical over 10 bases. This CDR3 is 15 amino acids long. V shed 7 bases, J shed 5 bases, and the junction held 11 bases outside the gene matches. From germline, CDR1 is MNHNS and CDR2 SASEGT. The CDR3 loop is CASTSLAGESHEQYF. The CDR3 coding sequence is TGTGCCAGCACCAGCCTAGCGGGAGAGAGCCACGAGCAGTACTTC.

The sample holds one count of this clone. The V and J genes are TRBV7-8 and TRBJ2-7; 7 nucleotides match TRBD1. After removal of 2 bases from V and 3 bases from J, the junction contained 10 bases not matched to a gene. The CDR3 sequence is 16 residues long. The germline V gene encodes CDR1 SGHVS and CDR2 FQNEAQ. This CDR3 reads CASSLFEGQLFYEQYF. The CDR3 DNA is TGTGCCAGCAGCTTATTCGAGGGACAGCTATTCTACGAGCAGTACTTC.

V is TRBV6-5 and J is TRBJ2-2, with 11 bases fitting TRBD1. Germline CDR1 reads MNHEY; CDR2 reads SVGAGI. V lost 10 bases to trimming and J lost 2 bases; unmatched junction nucleotides: 3. The CDR3 length is 14 residues. CDR3 in DNA: TGTGCCACGGACAGGGGGCGCAACACCGGGGAGCTGTTTTTT. Translation gives CATDRGRNTGELFF.

The chain combines TRBV2 with TRBJ2-7; no reliable D call. The V gene's germline CDR1 is SNHLY and CDR2 FYNNEI. The germline V and J ends were trimmed by 3 bases and 3 bases, with 9 bases remaining between them. The CDR3 runs 13 residues. CDR3 sequence: CASSEYRNYEQYV. CDR3 nucleotide sequence: TGTGCCAGCAGTGAGTATCGGAACTACGAGCAGTACGTC.

The rearrangement links TRBV10-2 to TRBJ2-1, with a tentative D call TRBD2 (5 bases). Trimming took 2 bases from V and 4 from J, leaving 9 bases between them. In germline, CDR1 is WSHSY, CDR2 SAAADI. The CDR3 contains 14 residues. The CDR3 here is CASSEADSYNEQFF. In DNA form, the CDR3 reads TGCGCCAGCAGTGAGGCGGACTCATACAATGAGCAGTTCTTC.

This chain connects TRBV7-6 to TRBJ2-1; no clear D. CDR3 size: 13 residues. Trimming took off 0 bases at V and 9 bases at J, with 9 bases between the two ends. Germline values: CDR1 SGHVS, CDR2 FNYEAQ. The CDR3 coding sequence is TGTGCCAGCAGCTTAGCAGGCAGGAGTGAGCAGTTCTTC. Amino acid sequence: CASSLAGRSEQFF. The full variable domain, in which reference TRBV7-6 and TRBJ2-1 provide the parts outside the CDR3, is GAGVSQSPRYKVTKRGQDVALRCDPISGHVSLYWYRQALGQGPEFLTYFNYEAQQDKSGLPNDRFSAERPEGSISTLTIQRTEQRDSAMYRCASSLAGRSEQFFGPGTRLTVL.

V usage is TRBV11-2 and J usage is TRBJ1-1; maybe TRBD1 (5 bases). Trimming shortened V by 5 bases and J by 4 bases, and 14 bases separated the two germline ends. The CDR3 extends over 14 amino acids. Looked up from germline, CDR1 is SGHAT and CDR2 is FQNNGV. The CDR3 reads CASSLTPGPTEAFF. The CDR3 DNA sequence: TGTGCCAGCAGCCTCACTCCAGGGCCCACTGAAGCTTTCTTT.

This chain connects TRBV6-1 to TRBJ2-7; 8 nucleotides line up with TRBD1. This CDR3 region has 13 residues. J lost 3 bases, V lost 4 bases, and 2 bases had no gene match. Per germline, CDR1 MNHNS and CDR2 SASEGT. The CDR3 sequence is CASSGTGLYEQYF. The CDR3 DNA follows: TGTGCCAGCAGTGGGACAGGGCTCTACGAGCAGTACTTC.

The chain carries TRBV9 and TRBJ2-3, with 7 bases matching TRBD2. With V trimmed by 3 bases and J by 4 bases, 5 bases remained unmatched. Germline V lookup: CDR1 SGDLS, CDR2 YYNGEE. The CDR3 contains 14 residues. This chain's CDR3 is CASSGGRAADTQYF. The CDR3 bases are TGTGCCAGCAGCGGTGGGAGGGCCGCAGATACGCAGTATTTT.

The chain has TRBV9 and TRBJ1-4; 8 nucleotides agree with TRBD1. Germline trimming cut 0 bases from V and 0 bases from J; bases unmatched to any gene: 4. The CDR3 is 17 residues long. The V gene's germline CDR1 is SGDLS and CDR2 YYNGEE. The CDR3 bases are TGTGCCAGCAGCGTAGGGACAGGGCGTCCAACTAATGAAAAACTGTTTTTT. As protein: CASSVGTGRPTNEKLFF.

The chain employs TRBV4-3 and TRBJ1-5; D call uncertain. CDR3 length equals 14 residues. The germline V gene has CDR1 LGHNA and CDR2 YSLEER. V gave up 0 bases and J gave up 3 bases, with 6 bases separating them. CDR3 loop: CASSQDRDNQPQHF. The CDR3 DNA reads as TGCGCCAGCAGCCAAGATAGGGACAATCAGCCCCAGCATTTT.

The chain is built from TRBV7-9 and TRBJ2-7, with TRBD1 identical over 10 bases. In germline, CDR1 is SEHNR, CDR2 FQNEAQ (reference sequence). The ends lost 1 base at V and 5 bases at J; junction bases unmatched: 8. The CDR3 is made up of 16 amino acids. CDR3 region: CASSLGGGGTGDEQYF. DNA of the CDR3: TGTGCCAGCAGCTTAGGAGGAGGGGGGACAGGGGACGAGCAGTACTTC.

The CDR3 region has the DNA TGTGCCACCAGCAGCTCCAGACCCTCCGAGCAGTACGTC. The encoded protein is CATSSSRPSEQYV. The gene calls are TRBV15 and TRBJ2-7; unclear D gene. Germline CDR1 is LNHNV and CDR2 is YYDKDF (reference sequence). The germline V and J ends were trimmed by 3 bases and 6 bases, with 12 bases remaining between them. The CDR3 runs 13 residues.

The chain combines TRBV11-2 with TRBJ2-1, with a tentative D call TRBD2 (5 bases). Germline V gene lookup returns CDR1 SGHAT and CDR2 FQNNGV. Trimming took off 5 bases at V and 5 bases at J, with 10 bases between the two ends. The CDR3 totals 13 residues. CDR3 sequence reads: CASSHVRDNEQFF. The DNA for the CDR3 is TGTGCCAGCAGCCACGTGCGGGACAATGAGCAGTTCTTC.

The chain is built from TRBV28 and TRBJ2-1, with 7 bases that match TRBD1. Losses at the gene ends were 4 bases for V and 12 bases for J; bases not matched to a gene: 6. This CDR3 has 12 amino acids. The germline V gene has CDR1 MDHEN and CDR2 SYDVKM. The CDR3 sequence is CASSSDRDGQFF. CDR3 bases: TGTGCCAGCAGTTCTGACAGGGATGGGCAGTTCTTC.

This chain connects TRBV2 to TRBJ2-3, with 9 bases aligning to TRBD2. The CDR3 covers 15 residues. J gave up 2 bases and V 8 bases, and 8 bases lay outside the gene matches. Germline V gene data show CDR1 as SNHLY and CDR2 as FYNNEI. CDR3 residues: CASVIAGALTDTQYF. The CDR3 DNA reads as TGTGCCAGCGTCATAGCGGGGGCCCTCACAGATACGCAGTATTTT.

The rearrangement uses TRBV10-3 and TRBJ2-7; 7 bases are a match to TRBD1. CDR1 is ENHRY, CDR2 SYGVKD, per germline. The CDR3 totals 14 residues. Trimming removed 3 bases from V and 3 bases from J; junction bases left unmatched: 5. The CDR3 region has the DNA TGTGCCATCAGTGATACCGGGACAGACTACGAGCAGTACTTC. Amino acids: CAISDTGTDYEQYF.

The V gene is TRBV2, the J gene TRBJ2-6; TRBD2 matches 13 bases. CDR1 and CDR2 (germline): SNHLY, FYNNEI. The CDR3 contains 18 residues. V shed 5 bases, J shed 5 bases, and the junction held 9 bases outside the gene matches. The CDR3 region is CASSSGLAGEIWANVLTF. DNA of the CDR3: TGTGCCAGCAGTAGCGGACTAGCGGGAGAAATATGGGCCAACGTCCTGACTTTC.

This clone was counted a few times. V and J are TRBV6-5 and TRBJ1-2; a weak D match, TRBD1 (5 bases). Germline-derived CDR1 and CDR2 are MNHEY and SVGAGI. This CDR3 contains 16 residues. V was cut by 2 bases and J by 3 bases, with 16 bases left in between. The CDR3 region has the DNA TGTGCCAGCAGTTACCTCCCGCTCAGGGTTGACTATGGCTACACCTTC. It translates to CASSYLPLRVDYGYTF.

The chain joins TRBV7-9 to TRBJ2-5; 7 bases align to TRBD2. The CDR3 covers 15 residues. V dropped 2 bases and J dropped 0; count of bases not matched to a gene: 3. Germline V gene data show CDR1 as SEHNR and CDR2 as FQNEAQ (reference sequence). This CDR3 reads CASSLLRGYQETQYF. In DNA, the CDR3 is TGTGCCAGCAGCTTATTGCGGGGGTACCAAGAGACCCAGTACTTC.

V gene TRBV6-5 combines with J gene TRBJ1-1; no clear D gene. The CDR3 loop spans 13 amino acids. V lost 0 bases to trimming and J lost 8 bases, with 10 bases between them. The germline V gene encodes CDR1 MNHEY and CDR2 SVGAGI. Here the CDR3 DNA reads TGTGCCAGCAGTTACTCGGAAGGTGACGAAGCTTTCTTT. Its translation: CASSYSEGDEAFF.

V and J are TRBV19 and TRBJ2-1; D gene ambiguous. CDR1 is LNHDA, CDR2 SQIVND, per germline (reference sequence). Trimming pared 4 bases from V and 2 bases from J, leaving 12 bases between. This CDR3 comprises 15 residues. DNA of the CDR3: TGTGCCAGTAGTACTGCCGCCGGGCCCTACAATGAGCAGTTCTTC. It translates to CASSTAAGPYNEQFF.